The entry below describes one TCR beta chain. The time point denotes: blood at routine non-recurrence follow-up after resection. No cells were sorted before sequencing. The whole RNA sequenced was extracted from tumor, nontumor lung or frozen PBMC. These data originate in a study of spatial heterogeneity in lung cancer. Study background: The authors sequenced available follow-up PBMC samples, taken a median of roughly 26 months after resection. Consistently, beta-chain sequences turned up in larger numbers than alpha-chain sequences did. Raw reads contained each unique TCR and UMI combination more than ten times on average.

Unique molecular identifiers tagged every individual TCR cDNA molecule. One entry per CDR3 protein results from TCRdb running MiXCR on the 5' RACE reads. The table has around 47,000 distinct CDR3 sequences, less than 9% seen once; the top ten hold 35%. Sequencing used PBMCs, obtained at follow-up. This receptor was identified in a female donor with early-stage non-small cell lung cancer.

Here the CDR3 DNA reads TGTGCCACCGATCGGACTAGCCAAGGTGGTGAGCAGTTCTTC. As protein: CATDRTSQGGEQFF. The rearrangement links TRBV2 to TRBJ2-1, with 8 bases that match TRBD2. The CDR3 contains 14 residues. Germline V gene data show CDR1 as SNHLY and CDR2 as FYNNEI. J was trimmed by 9 bases and V by 10 bases; bases with no gene match: 14.